This TCR beta chain came from a study of Ad26.COV2.S vaccination and SARS-CoV-2 variants. Study findings and constraints: Total T cell responses, in the TCR breadth and depth analyses, may have been underestimated.

The sample's treatment: roughly 19 received Ad26.COV2.S at low or high dose, single or two shots; 5 received placebo; per-sample allocation not given. After the first vaccine or placebo injection, samples were drawn on day 63. Details on this clone: Its antigen is currently unknown. This same CDR3 is encoded by further DNA sequences in the sample.

Trimming cost V 4 bases and J 7 bases, with 13 bases left between them. The length of the CDR3 is 13 residues. Germline CDR1 reads LGHNA; CDR2 reads YNFKEQ. The method was immunoSEQ multiplex PCR; TCRdb's version includes in-frame clones alone and lacks a portion of them. Among 250,000 to 300,000 clones listed, about 90% were seen once. This sequence joins TRBV4-2 and TRBJ1-2, with D possibly TRBD1 on 5 matching bases. Specimen: peripheral blood, collected in a trial of Ad26.COV2.S vaccine versus placebo. The clonotype was recovered from a person between 18 and 60 years old who received the Ad26.COV2.S COVID-19 vaccine or a placebo. CDR3 nucleotides: TGTGCCAGCAGCCCCCCCCGCGGGGGTGGCTACACCTTC. Translation: CASSPPRGGGYTF.